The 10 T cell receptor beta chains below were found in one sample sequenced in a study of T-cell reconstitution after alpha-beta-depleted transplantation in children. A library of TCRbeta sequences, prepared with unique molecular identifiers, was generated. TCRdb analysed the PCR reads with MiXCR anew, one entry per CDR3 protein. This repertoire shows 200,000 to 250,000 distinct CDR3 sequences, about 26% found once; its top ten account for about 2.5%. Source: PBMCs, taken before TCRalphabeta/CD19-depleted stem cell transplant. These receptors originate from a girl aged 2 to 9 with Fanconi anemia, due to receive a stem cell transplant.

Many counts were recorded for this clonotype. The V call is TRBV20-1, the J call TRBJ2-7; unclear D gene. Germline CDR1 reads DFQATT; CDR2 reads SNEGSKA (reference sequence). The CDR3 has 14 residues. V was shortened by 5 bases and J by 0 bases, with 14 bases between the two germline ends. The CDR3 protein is CSARGNPGSYEQYF. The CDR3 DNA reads TGCAGTGCTCGCGGCAACCCCGGCTCCTACGAGCAGTACTTC.

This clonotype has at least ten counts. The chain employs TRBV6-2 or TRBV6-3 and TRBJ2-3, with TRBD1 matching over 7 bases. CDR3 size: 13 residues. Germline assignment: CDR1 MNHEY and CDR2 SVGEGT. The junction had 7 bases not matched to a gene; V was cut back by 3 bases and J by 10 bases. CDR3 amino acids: CASSYTTGLAQYF. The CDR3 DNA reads TGTGCCAGCAGTTATACGACAGGGTTGGCGCAGTATTTT.

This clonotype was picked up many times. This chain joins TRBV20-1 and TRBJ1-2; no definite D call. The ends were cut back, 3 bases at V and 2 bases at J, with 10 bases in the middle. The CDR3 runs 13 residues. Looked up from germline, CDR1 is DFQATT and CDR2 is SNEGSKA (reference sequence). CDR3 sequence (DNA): TGCAGTGCTAGTCCGGACGGGAACTATGGCTACACCTTC. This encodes CSASPDGNYGYTF.

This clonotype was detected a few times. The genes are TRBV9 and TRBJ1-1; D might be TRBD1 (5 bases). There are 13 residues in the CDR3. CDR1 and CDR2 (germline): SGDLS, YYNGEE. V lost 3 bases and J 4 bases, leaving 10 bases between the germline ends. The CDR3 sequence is CASSARGRTEAFF. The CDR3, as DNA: TGTGCCAGCAGCGCAAGGGGTCGCACTGAAGCTTTCTTT. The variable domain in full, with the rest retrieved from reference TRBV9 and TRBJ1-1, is DSGVTQTPKHLITATGQRVTLRCSPRSGDLSVYWYQQSLDQGLQFLIQYYNGEERAKGNILERFSAQQFPDLHSELNLSSLELGDSALYFCASSARGRTEAFFGQGTRLTVV.

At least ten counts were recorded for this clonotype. The CDR3 coding sequence is TGTGCCATCAGAGCTAACACAGGGTCCTACGAGCAGTACTTC. It codes for CAIRANTGSYEQYF. The chain couples TRBV10-3 to TRBJ2-7; the D gene is possibly TRBD1 (6 bases). CDR1 and CDR2 from the germline V gene are ENHRY and SYGVKD. The CDR3 has 14 residues. Trimming removed 6 bases at V and 1 base at J, with 13 bases between.

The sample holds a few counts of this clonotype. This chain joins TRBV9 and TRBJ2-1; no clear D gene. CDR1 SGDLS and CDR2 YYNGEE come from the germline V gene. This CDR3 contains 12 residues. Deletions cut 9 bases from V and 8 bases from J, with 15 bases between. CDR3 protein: CATNPSRHEQFF. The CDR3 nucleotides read TGTGCCACTAATCCCTCTAGACATGAGCAGTTCTTC.

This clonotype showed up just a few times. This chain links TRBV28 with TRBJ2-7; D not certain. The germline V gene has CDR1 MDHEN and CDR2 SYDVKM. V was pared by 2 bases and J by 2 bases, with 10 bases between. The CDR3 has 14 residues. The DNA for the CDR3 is TGTGCCAGCAGTTTAATTCTCGCGACCTACGAGCAGTACTTC. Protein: CASSLILATYEQYF.

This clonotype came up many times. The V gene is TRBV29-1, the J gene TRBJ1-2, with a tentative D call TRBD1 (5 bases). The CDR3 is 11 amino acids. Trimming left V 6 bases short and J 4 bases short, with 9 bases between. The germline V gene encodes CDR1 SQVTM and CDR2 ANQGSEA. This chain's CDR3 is CSVGTVYGYTF. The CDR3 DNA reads TGCAGCGTCGGGACTGTCTATGGCTACACCTTC.

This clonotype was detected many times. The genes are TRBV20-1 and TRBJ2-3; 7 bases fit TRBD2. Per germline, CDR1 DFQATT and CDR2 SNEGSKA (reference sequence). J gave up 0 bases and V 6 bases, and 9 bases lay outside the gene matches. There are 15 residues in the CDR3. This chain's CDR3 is CSAIPSGTSTDTQYF. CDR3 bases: TGCAGTGCGATACCAAGCGGGACTAGCACAGATACGCAGTATTTT.

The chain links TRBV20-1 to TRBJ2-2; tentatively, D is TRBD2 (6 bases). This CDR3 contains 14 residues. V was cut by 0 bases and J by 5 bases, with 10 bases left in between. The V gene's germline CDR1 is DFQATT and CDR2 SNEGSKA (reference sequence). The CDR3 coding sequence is TGCAGTGCTAGAGAGGCTAGCGAGACCGGGGAGCTGTTTTTT. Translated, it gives CSAREASETGELFF.